The 7 T cell receptor beta chains below all came from one sample that was sequenced in a study of T cells after somatic rescue of genetic block (dated by TCRdb to about 2020). Libraries were made using the immunoSEQ multiplex PCR assay. What TCRdb holds here is the immuneACCESS table cut down to in-frame rearrangements. Part of the clones is not present; checked against another copy, under half of the missing clones reflect an unresolved V gene, and the others are unexplained. The sample records 70,000 to 85,000 clones, roughly 93% of which are singletons. The ten largest account for 2.5% to 3% of the sample. The sequenced sample consisted of peripheral blood mononuclear cells (PBMCs). These TCRs come from a man in his thirties or forties.

This sequence joins TRBV7-2 and TRBJ2-1; 7 nucleotides align to TRBD1. Trimming cost V 5 bases and J 2 bases; bases outside gene matches: 3. The V gene's germline CDR1 is SGHTA and CDR2 FQGNSA. This CDR3 spans 14 amino acids. The CDR3 coding sequence is TGTGCCAGCAGCAAACAGGGGCCCTACAATGAGCAGTTCTTC. Protein product: CASSKQGPYNEQFF. The complete variable domain, with remaining parts taken from reference TRBV7-2 and TRBJ2-1, reads GAGVSQSPSNKVTEKGKDVELRCDPISGHTALYWYRQSLGQGLEFLIYFQGNSAPDKSGLPSDRFSAERTGGSVSTLTIQRTQQEDSAVYLCASSKQGPYNEQFFGPGTRLTVL.

V gene TRBV15 combines with J gene TRBJ2-5, with 7 bases matching TRBD1. Germline V gives CDR1 LNHNV, CDR2 YYDKDF (reference sequence). This CDR3 region has 15 residues. V gave up 8 bases and J gave up 4 bases; unmatched junction bases: 13. CDR3 sequence (DNA): TGTGCCACCGGACAGGAGACAGGGAAGGGAGAGACCCAGTACTTC. Translated, it gives CATGQETGKGETQYF.

This chain links TRBV11-3 with TRBJ2-2; a weak D match, TRBD1 (5 bases). The germline CDR1 and CDR2 sequences are SGHNT and YENEEA. CDR3 length equals 12 residues. Trimming cost V 5 bases and J 7 bases, with 8 bases left between them. The CDR3 region is CASSRTNGELFF. CDR3 in DNA: TGTGCCAGCAGCCGGACAAACGGGGAGCTGTTTTTT.

The chain is built from TRBV5-4 and TRBJ2-1, with 13 bases that match TRBD2. Per the germline V gene, CDR1 is SGHNT and CDR2 is YYREEE (reference sequence). V shed 4 bases, J shed 8 bases, and the junction held 12 bases outside the gene matches. This CDR3 comprises 17 residues. CDR3 sequence reads: CASSPQSWTSGSDEQFF. CDR3 coding DNA: TGTGCCAGCAGCCCACAAAGCTGGACTAGCGGGAGTGATGAGCAGTTCTTC.

A remark on this clone: Other DNA sequences of this sample code for an identical CDR3. This sequence joins TRBV6-5 and TRBJ1-5; no definite D call. V lost 2 bases and J 4 bases, leaving 6 bases between the germline ends. This CDR3 has 13 residues. Germline CDR1 MNHEY, CDR2 SVGAGI. The CDR3 DNA reads TGTGCCAGCAGTTACGGCGGAAATCAGCCCCAGCATTTT. Its translation is CASSYGGNQPQHF.

This clone was seen only a few times. The chain carries TRBV10-3 and TRBJ2-7; D is unclear. Between the trimmed V and J ends, which lost 6 bases and 5 bases, there was a span of 14 bases. The CDR3 has 13 amino acids. Germline CDR1 is ENHRY and CDR2 is SYGVKD. For the CDR3, the DNA is TGTGCCATCAGGGTTGACAAGGAACACGAGCAGTACTTC. It specifies CAIRVDKEHEQYF.

J is TRBJ2-7 and V is TRBV10-1; D gene uncertain. The CDR3 covers 12 residues. CDR1 is WNHNN and CDR2 is SYGVQD in the germline V gene (reference sequence). Trimming took 3 bases from V and 4 from J, leaving 7 bases between them. CDR3 DNA sequence: TGCGCCAGCAGTGAAGGGATATACGAGCAGTACTTC. Protein product: CASSEGIYEQYF.